These 8 T cell receptor beta chains share one sample of origin, sequenced in a study of blood T cell repertoires in COVID-19. The data were produced by immunoSEQ multiplex PCR, yet TCRdb's version contains in-frame clones alone and is incomplete. Of approximately 440,000 clones in the sample, approximately 89% were seen once. The sample was peripheral blood. These receptors all stem from a woman aged 45 to 65 with COVID-19, enrolled during active disease.

The V gene is TRBV7-9, the J gene TRBJ1-6; TRBD1 might be the D (6 bases). Per the germline V gene, CDR1 is SEHNR and CDR2 is FQNEAQ (reference sequence). V lost 3 bases and J 9 bases, leaving 21 bases between the germline ends. The CDR3 has 17 amino acids. In nucleotides, the CDR3 is TGTGCCAGCAGCTTCGGGGGGGCTTACAGTAGTCCTTCACCCCTCCACTTT. It codes for CASSFGGAYSSPSPLHF.

The V and J genes are TRBV27 and TRBJ2-3; TRBD1 matches 7 bases. The CDR3 sequence is 14 residues long. V was clipped by 9 bases and J by 0 bases; unmatched bases: 6. Germline CDR1 MNHEY, CDR2 SMNVEV (reference sequence). CDR3 amino acids: CASAEGASTDTQYF. The DNA of the CDR3 is TGTGCCAGTGCTGAGGGGGCCAGCACAGATACGCAGTATTTT.

This sequence joins TRBV27 and TRBJ1-3, with D hard to call. This CDR3 has 14 amino acids. With 2 bases removed from V and 2 bases from J, the gap between germline ends came to 7 bases. Germline assignment: CDR1 MNHEY and CDR2 SMNVEV (reference sequence). The CDR3 protein is CASSLKSPGNTIYF. DNA of the CDR3: TGTGCCAGCAGTTTAAAGAGTCCTGGAAACACCATATATTTT.

CDR3 sequence (DNA): TGTGCCAGCAGCTTCGGGACACAAGGCTACACCTTC. It yields the protein CASSFGTQGYTF. This sequence joins TRBV7-9 and TRBJ1-2, with D possibly TRBD1 on 6 matching bases. Trimming removed 3 bases from V and 8 bases from J, with 10 bases in between. The CDR3 has 12 amino acids. The germline gives CDR1 SEHNR, CDR2 FQNEAQ (reference sequence).

Here the CDR3 reads CASSPLSQTGGLNTDTQYF. CDR3 DNA: TGTGCCAGCAGTCCCCTCTCCCAGACAGGGGGCTTAAACACAGATACGCAGTATTTT. The rearrangement links TRBV6-6 to TRBJ2-3, with TRBD1 identical over 10 bases. The trim removed 5 bases at V and 2 bases at J, leaving 16 bases unmatched. The CDR3 is made up of 19 amino acids. The germline CDR1 and CDR2 sequences are MNHNY and SVGAGI (reference sequence).

The V call is TRBV6-5, the J call TRBJ2-5, with 11 bases matching TRBD2. The CDR3 loop spans 15 amino acids. Germline CDR1 and CDR2: MNHEY and SVGAGI. V lost 5 bases and J lost 4; bases outside the gene matches: 6. In DNA form, the CDR3 reads TGTGCCAGCAGTCTTAGCGGGGGGGCGGGAGAGACCCAGTACTTC. This translates into CASSLSGGAGETQYF.

This clone appeared a single time. The chain carries TRBV4-1 and TRBJ1-4, with D hard to call. CDR3 size: 13 residues. The germline gives CDR1 MGHRA, CDR2 YSYEKL. The V end was cut by 3 bases, the J end by 8 bases, with 10 bases between. CDR3: CASSHPGIEKLFF. The CDR3 region has the DNA TGCGCCAGCAGCCATCCCGGGATAGAAAAACTGTTTTTT.

V usage is TRBV30 and J usage is TRBJ1-2; TRBD1 aligns across 7 bases. This CDR3 region has 12 residues. The germline gives CDR1 GTSNPN, CDR2 SVGIG (reference sequence). V shed 3 bases and J 8 bases; nucleotides not matched to a gene: 6. The CDR3, as DNA: TGTGCCTGGAGCCCAGGGGGGCCGGGCTACACCTTC. It translates to CAWSPGGPGYTF.